This TCR beta chain derives from a study of control samples from healthy donors and cancer patients. The CDR3 runs to 13 residues. Trimming cost V 6 bases and J 4 bases; bases outside gene matches: 5. CDR1 DFQATT and CDR2 SNEGSKA come from the germline V gene (reference sequence). Profiling relied on immunoSEQ multiplex PCR, and the TCRdb table lists in-frame clones only, not all of them. The table lists around 130,000 clones, roughly 90% of them singletons. Sequencing used blood. The genes are TRBV20-1 and TRBJ2-3; 9 bases map to TRBD2. This TCR derives from a man between 18 and 29 years old in good health. The CDR3 sequence is CSASGGGADTQYF. CDR3 nucleotide sequence: TGCAGTGCCAGTGGCGGGGGGGCAGATACGCAGTATTTT.